This T cell receptor beta chain was recorded in a study of T cell responses to AZD1222 COVID-19 vaccine. Whole-study context: Timing groups of about 4 and about 12 weeks for second doses were pooled. Study-level findings and limits: Spike regions recognized by vaccine-associated CD4 TCRs spanned the protein, led by 160-218 and 743-854. Baseline seropositivity occurred in only a handful of AZD1222 recipients. Most donors were white British and more were female, and clonal diversity was possibly underestimated.

As for this clone: Its antigen remains unknown.

V was cut by 1 base and J by 6 bases, with 19 bases left in between. There are 17 residues in the CDR3. CDR1 and CDR2 from the germline V gene are LGHNA and YSLEER. Some clones are missing from TCRdb's copy, which holds only in-frame ones; the method was immunoSEQ multiplex PCR. The sample has some 150,000 clones; approximately 90% are singletons. The receptor was isolated from an adult in good health. The V gene is TRBV4-3, the J gene TRBJ2-1, with D maybe TRBD1 (6 bases). The source material was peripheral blood, sampled on day 0 of AZD1222 vaccination. Here the CDR3 reads CASSQATGTQDGNEQFF. The CDR3 DNA follows: TGCGCCAGCAGCCAAGCTACCGGGACACAGGATGGCAATGAGCAGTTCTTC.